This section outlines one T cell receptor (beta chain) sequence together with its context. Its antigen is still unknown. This same CDR3 is encoded by further DNA sequences in the sample. CDR1 and CDR2 (germline): KGHSH, LQKENI. V was clipped by 3 bases and J by 7 bases, with 9 bases between them. CDR3 length: 13 residues. The study drew all its donors from Caucasian adults living in Nashville, Tennessee. The protocol was immunoSEQ multiplex PCR, while the TCRdb copy is restricted to in-frame clones and leaves out a portion. The sample includes millions of clones, roughly nine tenths of them seen just once. This sample was taken from a study of shared clonotypes between healthy human individuals. Study-wide results and caveats: Measured sharing among donors was expected to vary with sequencing depth.

The sample consisted of naive CD4+ T cells sorted from blood. Subset reported: CD45RA+ positively selected. The chain couples TRBV18 to TRBJ1-4; a possible D gene is TRBD1 (5 bases). This receptor was taken from a young man in good health. The CDR3 protein is CASSPSGGEKLFF. CDR3 DNA: TGTGCCAGCTCACCTTCCGGGGGTGAAAAACTGTTTTTT.